One sample yielded the 32 T cell receptor beta chains listed below, sequenced in a study of blood T cells in healthy people across ages. Combining a sample-barcoded 5' primer with a J-beta primer mix, a second PCR ran for roughly 6 to 12 cycles. TCRdb fed the 5' RACE reads into MiXCR, producing one record per CDR3 protein. The sample records roughly 500,000 distinct CDR3 sequences, 20% to 30% being singletons. These records were also assigned to another study, of T cells of mothers and their children.

Sequencing was done on a sample of blood. The receptors stem from a boy between 10 and 17 years old in good health.

In DNA form, the CDR3 reads TGTGCCAGCAGTGAACAGGGTGGCGTGAACACTGAAGCTTTCTTT. Amino acid sequence: CASSEQGGVNTEAFF. This rearrangement joins TRBV12-3 or TRBV12-4 to TRBJ1-1, with a weak D call TRBD1 (6 bases). This CDR3 has 15 residues. Trimming pared 5 bases from V and 0 bases from J, leaving 13 bases between.

The DNA for the CDR3 is TGTGCCAGCAGCTCTCCCTCTAGCGGGGGCCGCAATGAGCAGTTCTTC. Amino acids: CASSSPSSGGRNEQFF. The chain has TRBV9 and TRBJ2-1, with 10 positions matching TRBD2. Germline V gene sequence: CDR1 SGDLS, CDR2 YYNGEE. This CDR3 is 16 amino acids long. V trimming: 4 bases; J trimming: 6 bases; junction bases outside the gene matches: 10.

Only a few counts were recorded for this clonotype. The J gene is TRBJ2-1, the V gene TRBV7-9; D ambiguous. The CDR3 consists of 13 residues. The V gene's germline CDR1 is SEHNR and CDR2 FQNEAQ (reference sequence). V was pared by 7 bases and J by 10 bases, with 17 bases between. CDR3 sequence reads: CASNKPVSGEQFF. The DNA of the CDR3 is TGTGCCAGCAACAAGCCTGTTAGTGGGGAGCAGTTCTTC.

As to this clonotype: This may be a read error, as it is one base from a much larger clone. The CDR3 DNA sequence: TGTGCCAGCAGTACACAGGGGGCAAACATTCAGTACTTC. Translated: CASSTQGANIQYF. The chain employs TRBV27 and TRBJ2-4; 9 bases match TRBD1. Looked up from germline, CDR1 is MNHEY and CDR2 is SMNVEV (reference sequence). This CDR3 comprises 13 residues. The J segment lost 6 bases and the V segment lost 5 bases, leaving 2 bases of the junction unmatched.

The gene calls are TRBV5-1 and TRBJ2-7; 10 nucleotides line up with TRBD1. The trim removed 4 bases at V and 7 bases at J, leaving 11 bases unmatched. CDR1 and CDR2 from the germline V gene are SGHRS and YFSETQ. This CDR3 has 15 residues. The CDR3 DNA follows: TGCGCCAGCAGCCCCACGGGGACAGGGGTTCGGGAGCAGTACTTC. Encoded protein: CASSPTGTGVREQYF.

This clonotype has a handful of counts. This chain uses TRBV19 with TRBJ1-5; 8 nucleotides match TRBD1. The CDR3 is 17 residues long. Germline CDR1 and CDR2: LNHDA and SQIVND (reference sequence). V lost 5 bases to trimming and J lost 4 bases; unmatched junction nucleotides: 13. CDR3 in DNA: TGTGCCAGTAGTTCACAGGACAGGGCGATGCGGAATCAGCCCCAGCATTTT. Translating gives CASSSQDRAMRNQPQHF.

This clonotype showed up just a few times. V gene TRBV29-1 combines with J gene TRBJ2-5; D is perhaps TRBD2 (5 bases). Germline CDR1 and CDR2: SQVTM and ANQGSEA. V was clipped by 3 bases and J by 4 bases, with 15 bases between them. This CDR3 has 14 amino acids. The CDR3 DNA is TGCAGCGTTGATAAGGGAGCCGGTGGAGAGACCCAGTACTTC. It is translated as CSVDKGAGGETQYF.

The V call is TRBV20-1, the J call TRBJ2-5; 7 bases are shared with TRBD1. This CDR3 spans 13 amino acids. The V gene end was trimmed by 3 bases and the J gene end by 11 bases; junction bases not matched to a gene: 12. Germline assignment: CDR1 DFQATT and CDR2 SNEGSKA (reference sequence). CDR3 DNA: TGCAGTGCTAGTTCCCAGGGGGAAAGGGGGCAGTACTTC. Translated, it gives CSASSQGERGQYF.

This clonotype was observed a few times. The chain has TRBV9 and TRBJ2-7; 7 bases line up with TRBD2. The J segment lost 6 bases and the V segment lost 4 bases, leaving 7 bases of the junction unmatched. In germline, CDR1 is SGDLS, CDR2 YYNGEE. The CDR3 length is 13 residues. The CDR3 loop is CASSLGLLSEQYF. The CDR3 DNA sequence: TGTGCCAGCAGCCTGGGACTATTAAGCGAGCAGTACTTC.

V and J are TRBV4-1 and TRBJ1-1; D gene ambiguous. The germline CDR1 and CDR2 sequences are MGHRA and YSYEKL. CDR3 length: 13 residues. The V end was cut by 3 bases, the J end by 5 bases, with 10 bases between. The CDR3 DNA sequence: TGCGCCAGCAGCCAGGTACCCGAGACTGAAGCTTTCTTT. Translating gives CASSQVPETEAFF.

In its sample, this clonotype was seen many times. The chain is built from TRBV28 and TRBJ2-7; D perhaps matches TRBD1 (6 bases). Germline CDR1 and CDR2: MDHEN and SYDVKM. Trimming shortened V by 5 bases and J by 3 bases, and 11 bases separated the two germline ends. This CDR3 is 13 amino acids long. Written as DNA, the CDR3 is TGTGCCAGCAGTCAACCGACAGGCTACGAGCAGTACTTC. This codes for CASSQPTGYEQYF.

V and J are TRBV6-2 or TRBV6-3 and TRBJ1-1, with D unresolved. This CDR3 contains 11 residues. CDR1 is MNHEY, CDR2 SVGEGT, per germline. V lost 7 bases and J 7 bases, leaving 10 bases between the germline ends. CDR3: CASTSLYEAFF. The CDR3 nucleotides are TGTGCCAGCACCTCCCTCTATGAAGCTTTCTTT.

This clonotype was counted between two and nine times. The chain links TRBV24-1 to TRBJ1-5, with D perhaps TRBD1 (5 bases). Trimming removed 3 bases at V and 4 bases at J, with 12 bases between. CDR3 size: 15 residues. CDR1 and CDR2 (germline): KGHDR, SFDVKD. CDR3 amino acids: CATSDGQLDNQPQHF. The CDR3 region has the DNA TGTGCCACCAGTGATGGACAATTAGATAATCAGCCCCAGCATTTT.

V is TRBV15 and J is TRBJ1-1; D is unclear. Germline CDR1 is LNHNV and CDR2 is YYDKDF (reference sequence). The ends were cut back, 4 bases at V and 3 bases at J, with 6 bases in the middle. The CDR3 runs 12 residues. The CDR3 region is CATSTGDTEAFF. CDR3 bases: TGTGCCACCAGCACTGGTGACACTGAAGCTTTCTTT.

This clonotype was detected only a few times. The chain has TRBV7-9 and TRBJ2-1; 11 nucleotides match TRBD2. The CDR3 has 15 amino acids. Germline V lookup: CDR1 SEHNR, CDR2 FQNEAQ (reference sequence). Trimming took 7 bases from V and 5 from J; bases not matched to a gene: 7. In nucleotides, the CDR3 is TGTGCCAGCAACCTGGGACTAGCGGAGAACAATGAGCAGTTCTTC. It is translated as CASNLGLAENNEQFF.

The chain links TRBV12-3 or TRBV12-4 to TRBJ1-2; 10 nucleotides line up with TRBD1. There are 15 residues in the CDR3. The ends lost 2 bases at V and 8 bases at J; junction bases unmatched: 8. The CDR3 here is CASSLRQGAFGGYTF. DNA for the CDR3: TGTGCCAGCAGTTTACGACAGGGGGCTTTCGGAGGCTACACCTTC.

This chain connects TRBV5-1 to TRBJ2-7, with 11 bases that match TRBD2. Trimming cost V 4 bases and J 4 bases; bases outside gene matches: 4. The CDR3 totals 14 residues. Per the germline V gene, CDR1 is SGHRS and CDR2 is YFSETQ. CDR3 loop: CASSVAGGQYEQYF. The CDR3, as DNA: TGCGCCAGCAGCGTAGCGGGGGGGCAGTACGAGCAGTACTTC.

This clonotype was counted a few times. Here the CDR3 DNA reads TGTGCCAGCAGTTTACGTTATACAGGGAGCGATGGCTACACCTTC. Its translation is CASSLRYTGSDGYTF. The chain joins TRBV28 to TRBJ1-2; a weak D match, TRBD1 (6 bases). V lost 2 bases and J 6 bases, leaving 16 bases between the germline ends. Looked up from germline, CDR1 is MDHEN and CDR2 is SYDVKM. The CDR3 runs 15 residues.

The V call is TRBV7-8, the J call TRBJ1-2; 8 nucleotides agree with TRBD1. J gave up 8 bases and V 5 bases, and 10 bases lay outside the gene matches. The CDR3 totals 14 residues. CDR1 is SGHVS and CDR2 is FQNEAQ in the germline V gene. CDR3 sequence reads: CASSPGQGRLGYTF. As DNA, the CDR3 is TGTGCCAGCAGCCCAGGACAGGGCCGCTTGGGCTACACCTTC.

The chain couples TRBV5-5 to TRBJ2-5; 7 positions match TRBD1. The better agreement between TRBJ2-7 and the DNA end casts doubt on the J call. Germline-derived CDR1 and CDR2 are SGHKS and YYEKEE (reference sequence). The CDR3 sequence is 14 residues long. The CDR3 region is CASSLLGQPYEQYF. DNA for the CDR3: TGTGCCAGCAGCCTTTTGGGACAGCCATACGAGCAGTACTTC.

V is TRBV11-2 and J is TRBJ1-2; TRBD1 matches 11 bases. In germline, CDR1 is SGHAT, CDR2 FQNNGV. The trim removed 0 bases at V and 1 base at J, leaving 1 base unmatched. The CDR3 is made up of 16 amino acids. This CDR3 is CASSLEGQGGNYGYTF. CDR3 DNA: TGTGCCAGCAGCTTAGAGGGACAGGGGGGTAACTATGGCTACACCTTC.

The gene calls are TRBV20-1 and TRBJ2-5; 8 bases are a match to TRBD1. V lost 6 bases, J lost 13 bases, and 16 bases stayed unmatched. The germline V gene has CDR1 DFQATT and CDR2 SNEGSKA (reference sequence). The CDR3 extends over 13 amino acids. CDR3 sequence reads: CSAPGQAGSGPYF. The DNA for the CDR3 is TGCAGTGCCCCGGGACAGGCCGGTTCCGGTCCGTACTTC.

This clonotype has at least ten counts. The genes are TRBV6-2 or TRBV6-3 and TRBJ2-5; a weak D match, TRBD2 (5 bases). Germline V gives CDR1 MNHEY, CDR2 SVGEGT. Deletions cut 6 bases from V and 5 bases from J, with 13 bases between. The CDR3 spans 13 residues. CDR3 protein: CASSPREWETQYF. The CDR3 DNA is TGTGCCAGCAGCCCTAGGGAGTGGGAGACCCAGTACTTC.

V is TRBV5-6 and J is TRBJ2-5; D is unclear. Germline V gene data show CDR1 as SGHDT and CDR2 as YYEEEE. Trimming shortened V by 0 bases and J by 5 bases, and 8 bases separated the two germline ends. The CDR3 covers 13 residues. CDR3 sequence: CASSLANAETQYF. CDR3 DNA sequence: TGTGCCAGCAGCTTGGCCAACGCGGAGACCCAGTACTTC.

This clonotype was found a few times. The chain joins TRBV28 to TRBJ2-7, with D possibly matching TRBD2 (6 bases). This CDR3 spans 14 amino acids. V lost 5 bases and J lost 6, with 17 bases in between. Germline CDR1 MDHEN, CDR2 SYDVKM. The CDR3 bases are TGTGCCAGCAGTCCCGCGCCGGGGGATGGCGAGCAGTACTTC. Its protein is CASSPAPGDGEQYF.

Only a few counts were recorded for this clonotype. This sequence joins TRBV4-3 and TRBJ2-2; no firm D call. V dropped 0 bases and J dropped 5 bases, with 19 bases sitting between them. This CDR3 spans 18 amino acids. Germline V gives CDR1 LGHNA, CDR2 YSLEER. CDR3 in DNA: TGCGCCAGCAGCCAAGATTTTCTCCTCTCTAGGAGTACCGGGGAGCTGTTTTTT. This gives the protein CASSQDFLLSRSTGELFF.

This clonotype showed up many times. The rearrangement joins TRBV4-1 to TRBJ2-7; 10 bases fit TRBD1. Germline assignment: CDR1 MGHRA and CDR2 YSYEKL. The CDR3 runs 15 residues. V shed 4 bases, J shed 2 bases, and the junction held 5 bases outside the gene matches. The CDR3 reads CASSLGTGDTYEQYF. For the CDR3, the DNA is TGCGCCAGCAGCCTCGGGACAGGGGATACCTACGAGCAGTACTTC.

This clonotype appeared a few times. The gene calls are TRBV20-1 and TRBJ2-1; TRBD2 is a possible D gene (5 bases). V lost 0 bases and J 1 base, leaving 13 bases between the germline ends. The CDR3 is 16 residues long. Germline V gene sequence: CDR1 DFQATT, CDR2 SNEGSKA (reference sequence). CDR3 nucleotide sequence: TGCAGTGCTAGAGATCGGCAATCGGGGTCCTACAATGAGCAGTTCTTC. It specifies CSARDRQSGSYNEQFF.

The genes are TRBV5-1 and TRBJ2-7; 7 bases are shared with TRBD2. CDR1 SGHRS and CDR2 YFSETQ come from the germline V gene. The CDR3 totals 14 residues. V dropped 7 bases and J dropped 1; count of bases not matched to a gene: 8. The CDR3: CASSNPSGSYEQYF. The CDR3, as DNA: TGCGCCAGCTCAAACCCTAGCGGATCCTACGAGCAGTACTTC.

The J gene is TRBJ1-4, the V gene TRBV5-6; maybe TRBD1 (5 bases). The CDR3 loop spans 13 amino acids. The germline V and J ends were trimmed by 1 base and 8 bases, with 9 bases remaining between them. Germline V gives CDR1 SGHDT, CDR2 YYEEEE. CDR3 sequence reads: CASSLSEGEKLFF. CDR3 sequence (DNA): TGTGCCAGCAGCTTGTCCGAGGGGGAAAAACTGTTTTTT.

The chain combines TRBV6-6 with TRBJ2-1; D unclear. TRBJ2-7 matches the DNA end more closely, so the J call is doubtful. CDR1 MNHNY and CDR2 SVGAGI come from the germline V gene (reference sequence). This CDR3 spans 14 amino acids. The DNA of the CDR3 is TGTGCCAGCAGTTACAAGGGTCCGTCCTACGAGCAGTACTTC. Translated, it gives CASSYKGPSYEQYF.

This clonotype occurred a few times. This rearrangement joins TRBV5-1 to TRBJ2-1, with D unresolved. The CDR3 length is 15 residues. The V and J ends lost 3 bases and 8 bases respectively, with 18 bases between them. Germline CDR1 reads SGHRS; CDR2 reads YFSETQ. The CDR3 protein is CASSSISQVRDEQFF. CDR3 in DNA: TGCGCCAGCAGCTCAATTTCGCAAGTCCGGGATGAGCAGTTCTTC.